This TCR beta chain derives from a study of T cells in Graves' hyperthyroidism and ophthalmopathy. CDR1 and CDR2 from the germline V gene are LNHNV and YYDKDF (reference sequence). Trimming cost V 4 bases and J 4 bases; bases outside gene matches: 11. This CDR3 contains 16 residues. Researchers amplified the TCR beta CDR3 regions from RNA transcripts. HTBI primers drove first-round RT-PCR of the TCR CDR3. TCRdb reprocessed the multiplex PCR reads with MiXCR, giving one entry per CDR3 protein. The sample records over 700,000 distinct CDR3 sequences, over 35% being singletons. This clonotype was counted between two and nine times. What it recognizes is unknown. Whole-study results and caveats: Blood also showed most of the thyroid clonotypes that were expanded above 0.001. Ophthalmopathy onset followed model prediction by a median around six months.

These patients, aged 18 to 65, had recently diagnosed hyperthyroidism lasting under 2 months. Sequencing used blood. This clonotype originated in a man aged 18 to 30 with Graves' hyperthyroidism. The V and J genes are TRBV15 and TRBJ2-7; TRBD2 agrees at 9 bases. CDR3 amino acids: CATSIRGPSGVYEQYF. The CDR3 bases are TGTGCCACCAGCATCAGAGGGCCTAGCGGGGTTTACGAGCAGTACTTC.